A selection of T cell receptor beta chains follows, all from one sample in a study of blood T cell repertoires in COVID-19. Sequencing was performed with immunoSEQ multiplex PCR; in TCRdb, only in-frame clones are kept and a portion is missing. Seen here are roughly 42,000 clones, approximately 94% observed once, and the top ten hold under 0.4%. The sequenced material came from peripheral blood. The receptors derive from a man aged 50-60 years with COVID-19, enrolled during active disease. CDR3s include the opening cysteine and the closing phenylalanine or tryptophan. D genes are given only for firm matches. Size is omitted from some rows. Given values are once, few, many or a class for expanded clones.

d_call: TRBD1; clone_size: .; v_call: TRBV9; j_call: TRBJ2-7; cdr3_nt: TGTGCCAGCAGCGCGTCGGGACAGGTCTTATCCGAGCAGTACTTC; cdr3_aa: CASSASGQVLSEQYF
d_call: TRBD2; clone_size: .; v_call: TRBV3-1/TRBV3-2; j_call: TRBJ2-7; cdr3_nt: TGTGCCAGCAGCCATACTAGCGGGAGTTCATACGAGCAGTACTTC; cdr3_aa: CASSHTSGSSYEQYF
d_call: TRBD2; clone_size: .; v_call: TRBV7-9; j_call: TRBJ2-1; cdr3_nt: TGTGCCAGCAGTCCGGGACTAGCGAGTTATGAGCAGTTCTTC; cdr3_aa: CASSPGLASYEQFF
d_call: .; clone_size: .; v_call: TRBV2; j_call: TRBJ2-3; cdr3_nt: TGTGCCAGCAAAAGGACTGCTGGCACAGATACGCAGTATTTT; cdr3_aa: CASKRTAGTDTQYF
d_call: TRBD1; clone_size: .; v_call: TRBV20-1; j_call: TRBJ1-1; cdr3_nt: TGCAGTGCTACCAGGGGGGTTGAAGCTTTCTTT; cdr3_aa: CSATRGVEAFF
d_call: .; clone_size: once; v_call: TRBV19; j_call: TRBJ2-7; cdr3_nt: TGTGCCAGTAGTATACGCGAAGTGTCCTACGAGCAGTACTTC; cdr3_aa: CASSIREVSYEQYF
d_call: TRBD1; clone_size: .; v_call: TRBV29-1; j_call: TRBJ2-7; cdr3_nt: TGCAGCGTTGAAGGCGACAGGGTCAACGAGCAGTACTTC; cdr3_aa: CSVEGDRVNEQYF
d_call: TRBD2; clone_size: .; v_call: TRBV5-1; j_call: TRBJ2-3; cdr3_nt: TGCGCCAGCAGCAGAGGACTAGCGGGAGGGCCGACAGATACGCAGTATTTT; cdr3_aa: CASSRGLAGGPTDTQYF
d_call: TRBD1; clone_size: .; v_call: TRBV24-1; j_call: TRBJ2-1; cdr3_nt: TGTGCCACCAGTGAAAGCTGGACAGGGCACAATGAGCAGTTCTTC; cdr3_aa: CATSESWTGHNEQFF
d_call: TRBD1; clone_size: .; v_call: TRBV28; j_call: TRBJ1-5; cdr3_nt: TGTGCCAGCAGCTCCGGGACAGGTGACAATCAGCCCCAGCATTTT; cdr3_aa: CASSSGTGDNQPQHF
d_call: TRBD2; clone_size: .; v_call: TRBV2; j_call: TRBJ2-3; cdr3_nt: TGTGCCAGCAAACTAGCGGGGACTAGCACAGATACGCAGTATTTT; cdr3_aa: CASKLAGTSTDTQYF
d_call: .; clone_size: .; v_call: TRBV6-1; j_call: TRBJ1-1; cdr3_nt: TGTGCCAGCAGTGATCAGTATTTAGAAGCTTTCTTT; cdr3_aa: CASSDQYLEAFF
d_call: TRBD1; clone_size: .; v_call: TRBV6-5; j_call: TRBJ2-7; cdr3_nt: TGTGCCAGCAGTCTAGACAGGGCCCCCTTATACGAGCAGTACTTC; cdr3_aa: CASSLDRAPLYEQYF
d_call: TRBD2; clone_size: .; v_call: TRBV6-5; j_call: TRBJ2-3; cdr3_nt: TGTGCCAGCAGTCCTAGCGGGAGCACAGATACGCAGTATTTT; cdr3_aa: CASSPSGSTDTQYF
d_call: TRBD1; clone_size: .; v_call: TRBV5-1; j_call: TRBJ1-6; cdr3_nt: TGCGCCAGCAGCTTGGGGGGGACAGGGCGATCACCCCTCCACTTT; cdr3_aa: CASSLGGTGRSPLHF
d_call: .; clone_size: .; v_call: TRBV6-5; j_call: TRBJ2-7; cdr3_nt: TGTGCCAGCGGAAGCGCCCCCTACGAGCAGTACTTC; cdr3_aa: CASGSAPYEQYF
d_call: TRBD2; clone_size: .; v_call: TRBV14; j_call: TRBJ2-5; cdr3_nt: TGTGCCAGCAGCCCCCGGGGACTAGCGGGACACCTCAAAACCCAGTACTTC; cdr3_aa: CASSPRGLAGHLKTQYF
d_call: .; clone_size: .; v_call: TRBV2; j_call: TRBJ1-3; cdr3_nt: TGTGCCAGCAGCCTCACAGCTTTCGGAAACACCATATATTTT; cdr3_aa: CASSLTAFGNTIYF
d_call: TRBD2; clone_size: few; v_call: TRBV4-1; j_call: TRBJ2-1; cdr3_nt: TGCGCCAGCAGCCAGCCGACTAGCGGGAGAAATGAGCAGTTCTTC; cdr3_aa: CASSQPTSGRNEQFF
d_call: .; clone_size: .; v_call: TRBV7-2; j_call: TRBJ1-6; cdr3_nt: TGTGCCAGCAGCCAGGCGAGCTCCTATAATTCACCCCTCCACTTT; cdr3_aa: CASSQASSYNSPLHF
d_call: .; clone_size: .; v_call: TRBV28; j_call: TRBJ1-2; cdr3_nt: TGTGCCAGCAGTCCCACGGCCGGAGGCTATGGCTACACCTTC; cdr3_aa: CASSPTAGGYGYTF
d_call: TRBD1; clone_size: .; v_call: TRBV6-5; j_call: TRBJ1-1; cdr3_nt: TGTGCCAGCAGGGGACAGGGTTCTAACACTGAAGCTTTCTTT; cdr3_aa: CASRGQGSNTEAFF
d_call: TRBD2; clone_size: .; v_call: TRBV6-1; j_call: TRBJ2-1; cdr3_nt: TGTGCCAGCAGTGATGGACTAGCGGGAGCTGCTCCTACTTCCTACAATGAGCAGTTCTTC; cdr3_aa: CASSDGLAGAAPTSYNEQFF
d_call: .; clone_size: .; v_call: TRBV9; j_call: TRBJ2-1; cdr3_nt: TGTGCCAGCAGCTCAATTGGCCCTCCATACAATGAGCAGTTCTTC; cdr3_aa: CASSSIGPPYNEQFF
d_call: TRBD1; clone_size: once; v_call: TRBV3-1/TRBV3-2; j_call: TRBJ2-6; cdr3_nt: TGTGCCGGCAGCCTGGGACAGCCCCGACGGGGGGCCAACGTCCTGACTTTC; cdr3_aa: CAGSLGQPRRGANVLTF
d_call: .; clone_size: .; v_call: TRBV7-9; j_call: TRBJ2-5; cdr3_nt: TGTGCCAGCGACCGCTTCTCGAGGGAGACCCAGTACTTC; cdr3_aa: CASDRFSRETQYF
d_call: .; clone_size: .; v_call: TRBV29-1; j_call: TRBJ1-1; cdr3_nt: TGCAGCGTTGAAGGAGGGTCCAACACTGAAGCTTTCTTT; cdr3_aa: CSVEGGSNTEAFF
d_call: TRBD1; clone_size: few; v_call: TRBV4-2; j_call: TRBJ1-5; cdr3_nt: TGTGCCAGCAGCCAAGAAGGACAGGCTCCCCAGCATTTT; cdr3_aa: CASSQEGQAPQHF
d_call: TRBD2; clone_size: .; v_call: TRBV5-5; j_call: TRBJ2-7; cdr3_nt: TGTGCCAGCAGCTTGGGCGGGAGGGCCCAGGCCGAGCAGTACTTC; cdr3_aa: CASSLGGRAQAEQYF
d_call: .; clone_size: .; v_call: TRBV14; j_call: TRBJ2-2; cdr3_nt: TGTGCCAGCAGCCGACAGTGGGCCGGTGTCGGGGAGCTGTTTTTT; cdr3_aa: CASSRQWAGVGELFF
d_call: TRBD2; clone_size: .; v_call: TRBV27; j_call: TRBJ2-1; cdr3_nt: TGTGCCAGCAGTTTAATGTCACCCGGGACTAGAGGCCATGAGCAGTTCTTC; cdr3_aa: CASSLMSPGTRGHEQFF
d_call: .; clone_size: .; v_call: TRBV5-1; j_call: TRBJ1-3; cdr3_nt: TGCGCCAGCAGCTTGGCTCAGGGCGGTTCTGCAATTGGAAACACCATATATTTT; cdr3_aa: CASSLAQGGSAIGNTIYF
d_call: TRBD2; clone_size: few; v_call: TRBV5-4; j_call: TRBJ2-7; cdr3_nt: TGTGCCAGCAGCTTCGGGGTAGCGGGAGTCCGCGAGCAGTACTTC; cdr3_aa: CASSFGVAGVREQYF
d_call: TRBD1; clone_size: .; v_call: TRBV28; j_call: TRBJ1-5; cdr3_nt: TGTGCCAGCAGTTTGGTGGGACAGCTCTATCAGCCCCAGCATTTT; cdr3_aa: CASSLVGQLYQPQHF
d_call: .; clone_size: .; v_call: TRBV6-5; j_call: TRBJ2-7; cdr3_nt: TGTGCCAGCAGTAGCGGAATATACGAGCAGTACTTC; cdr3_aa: CASSSGIYEQYF
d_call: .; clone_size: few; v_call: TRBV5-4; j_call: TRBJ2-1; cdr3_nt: TGTGCCAGCAGCTTCAGGGGGACTAGGCCCAATGAGCAGTTCTTC; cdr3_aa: CASSFRGTRPNEQFF
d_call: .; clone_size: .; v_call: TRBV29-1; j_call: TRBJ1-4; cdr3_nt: TGCAGCGTTGTAGTAACCCGGGGAGAAAAACTGTTTTTT; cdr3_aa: CSVVVTRGEKLFF
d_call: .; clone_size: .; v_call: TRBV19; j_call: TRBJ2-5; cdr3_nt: TGTGCCAGTAGTATGTCAGAACAAGAGACCCAGTACTTC; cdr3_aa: CASSMSEQETQYF
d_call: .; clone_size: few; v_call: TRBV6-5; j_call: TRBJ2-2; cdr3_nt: TGTGCCACCGAGGGAGACGTCGGGGAGCTGTTTTTT; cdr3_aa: CATEGDVGELFF
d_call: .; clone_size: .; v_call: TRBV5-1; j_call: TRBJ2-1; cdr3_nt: TGCGCCAGCAGCTTGGTTAATATGCAGGGGGGCAATGAGCAGTTCTTC; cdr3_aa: CASSLVNMQGGNEQFF
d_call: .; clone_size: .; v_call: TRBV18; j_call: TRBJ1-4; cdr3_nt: TGTGCCAGCTCACGGCAGAACAATGAAAAACTGTTTTTT; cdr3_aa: CASSRQNNEKLFF
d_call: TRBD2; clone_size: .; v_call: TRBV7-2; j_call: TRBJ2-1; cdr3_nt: TGTGCCAGCAGCTTGACTAGCGGGGTCCTCTACAATGAGCAGTTCTTC; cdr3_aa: CASSLTSGVLYNEQFF
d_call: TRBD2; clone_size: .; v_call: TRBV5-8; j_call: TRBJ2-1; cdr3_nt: TGTGCCAGCAGCCCGGGGACTAGCGGGGCGGATGAGCAGTTCTTC; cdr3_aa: CASSPGTSGADEQFF
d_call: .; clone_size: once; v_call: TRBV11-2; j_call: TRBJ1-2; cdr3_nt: TGTGCCAGCTCCCACGGTCTAGCCCGGGGGAACACCTTC; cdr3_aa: CASSHGLARGNTF
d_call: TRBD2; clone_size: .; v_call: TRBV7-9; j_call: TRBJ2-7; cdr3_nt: TGTGCCAGCAGCCCAAAATCTAGCGGCTACGAGCAGTACTTC; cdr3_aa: CASSPKSSGYEQYF
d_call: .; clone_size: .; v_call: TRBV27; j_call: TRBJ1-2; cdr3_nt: TGTGCCAGCAGTTTGCGAGAGGGATTCTATGGCTACACCTTC; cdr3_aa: CASSLREGFYGYTF
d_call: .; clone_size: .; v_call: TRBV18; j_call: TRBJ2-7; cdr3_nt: TGTGCCAGCTCACTAACGGGAGCCGACTCCTACGAGCAGTACTTC; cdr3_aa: CASSLTGADSYEQYF
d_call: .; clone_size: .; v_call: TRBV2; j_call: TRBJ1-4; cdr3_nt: TGTGCCAGCAGTGCACAGGGTGGCGCTAATGAAAAACTGTTTTTT; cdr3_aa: CASSAQGGANEKLFF
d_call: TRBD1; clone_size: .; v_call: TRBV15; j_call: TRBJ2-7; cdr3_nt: TGTGCCACCAGCAGAGAATGGGACAGCTACGAGCAGTACTTC; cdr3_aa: CATSREWDSYEQYF
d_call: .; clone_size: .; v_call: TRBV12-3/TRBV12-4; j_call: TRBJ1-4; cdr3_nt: TGTGCCAGCACCTTATGGGGCAATGAAAAACTGTTTTTT; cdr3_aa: CASTLWGNEKLFF
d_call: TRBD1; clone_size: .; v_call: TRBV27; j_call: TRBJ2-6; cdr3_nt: TGTGCCAGCAGTTTCCAACGGACAGGAACCTCTGGGGCCAACGTCCTGACTTTC; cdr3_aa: CASSFQRTGTSGANVLTF
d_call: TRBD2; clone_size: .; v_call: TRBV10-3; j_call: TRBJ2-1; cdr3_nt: TGTGCCATCAGTGAATTGCCTAGCGGACTTCCCTACAATGAGCAGTTCTTC; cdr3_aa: CAISELPSGLPYNEQFF
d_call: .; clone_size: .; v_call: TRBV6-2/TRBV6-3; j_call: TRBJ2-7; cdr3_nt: TGTGCCAGCAGTCATCAGGTCCTTCGAGCCTACGAGCAGTACTTC; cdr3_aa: CASSHQVLRAYEQYF
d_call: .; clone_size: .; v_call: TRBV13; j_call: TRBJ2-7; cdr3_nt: TGTGCCAGCAGCTCTAGGTATTACGAGCAGTACTTC; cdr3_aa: CASSSRYYEQYF
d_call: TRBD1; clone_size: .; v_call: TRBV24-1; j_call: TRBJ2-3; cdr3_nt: TGTGCCACCAGTGATCCACAGGGGGAGACAGATACGCAGTATTTT; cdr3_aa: CATSDPQGETDTQYF